This entry is about one TCR beta chain. Its target antigen remains unknown. Qualities for individual bases were not recorded, and no much larger clone is one base off. These data come from a study of cytotoxic CD8 clonotypes in ibrutinib-treated CLL (dated by TCRdb to the early 2020s). About the study as a whole: The cohort had ten to twelve relapsed/refractory and more than 14 treatment-naive patients; 17 were IGHV unmutated. Responses were partial in about 25 patients and complete in 2; after median 68 months follow-up, approximately 15 stayed in remission and about twelve progressed. The response samples were drawn at a median of roughly twelve months into treatment, with a range of roughly 6 to 36 months. Samples averaged roughly 280,000 productive templates and some 96,000 productive rearrangements. Longitudinal samples were obtainable from about 30% of the 86 participants in the trial. Cryopreserved peripheral blood mononuclear cells were obtained before treatment, at response, and at either sustained remission or disease progression. Patients were still on ibrutinib when every remission and progressive disease sample was collected. Broad study findings and their caveats: Sampling times were not matched between sustained-remission and progressing patients, and lymph node repertoires were not studied. Clonality rose at ibrutinib response, remained stable during sustained remission, and dropped back toward baseline at progression. Public clonotypes were rare and either shrank or stayed stable during treatment, and the rise in clonality at ibrutinib response reflected expansion of private clonotypes. Baseline clonality was found to be higher than that of age-matched healthy donors and was strongly correlated with circulating CD8+ T-cell counts.

Read against the paper, the sample's time point label means: 12 months on ibrutinib. For TCR beta library preparation, around 2 micrograms of genomic DNA were isolated from cryopreserved PBMCs. High-throughput TCR beta sequencing was performed on longitudinal blood samples from CLL patients receiving ibrutinib monotherapy. Patients were enrolled in a phase 2 open-label single-center ibrutinib monotherapy trial. Relative to germline, V is missing 4 bases and J is missing 8 bases, with 8 bases of the junction outside any gene match. From a lookup of the germline V gene, CDR1 and CDR2 are SGHDT and YYEEEE. From the cysteine up to the phenylalanine, the CDR3 has a length of 15 residues. The DNA shown is the 45-base CDR3, in frame from base 1. The goal of deep resolution MiSeq sequencing was a depth between 1 in 1 million and 1 in 200,000 T cells, and coverage averaged 10x per clonotype. TCR beta libraries were generated with the immunoSEQ hsTCRB Kit. As for the authors' bioinformatics: Data were analyzed with ImmunoSEQ Data Assistant and ImmunoSEQ Analyzer, with V, D and J genes assigned per IMGT definitions. Clonality, which ranges from 0 to 1, was calculated as one minus the normalized Shannon entropy of productive rearrangement frequencies. Only overrepresented clonotypes making up at least 0.05% of the repertoire of each patient were included in the public clonotype analysis. Some twelve age-matched healthy donor repertoires from immuneACCESS were used as controls for clonality. This is the immuneACCESS table as TCRdb keeps it, with only in-frame sequences that have V and J called. A part of the clones is gone; compared with another copy, unresolved V genes explain less than half, and the rest is unexplained. V, J and clone size reflect that table, while D and trimming were determined from the DNA. The sample table contains roughly 56,000 clones; only one count was recorded for approximately 71% of them. Clones ranked in the top ten supply roughly 45% of the sample.

The receptor chain draws on TRBV5-6 and TRBJ2-2, with TRBD2 identical over 10 junction bases. This TCR was recovered from a human donor with chronic lymphocytic leukemia. The sample consisted of PBMCs, taken after 12 months of ibrutinib treatment. The DNA sequence follows: TGTGCCAGCAGCGCCGGGCTAGCGGGAGTAGGGGAGCTGTTTTTT. The resulting protein is CASSAGLAGVGELFF.